The text below deals with one T cell receptor (beta chain). Its cognate antigen is unknown. A single record per CDR3 protein comes from TCRdb applying MiXCR to the 5' RACE reads. This table has around 150,000 distinct CDR3 sequences, roughly 44% appearing once. The sample originates from a study of CD8 T cells in ankylosing spondylitis. Points from the study as a whole: A CD8+ phenotype characterized the disease-linked clones, which were relatively rare in peripheral blood.

The V segment lost 2 bases and the J segment 4 bases; nucleotides outside the gene matches: 10. Germline-derived CDR1 and CDR2 are SQVTM and ANQGSEA. The CDR3 sequence is 16 residues long. This clonotype was obtained from a male donor with ankylosing spondylitis. The sequenced sample consisted of synovial fluid, either unsorted or a sorted T cell fraction (not recorded which). This chain joins TRBV29-1 and TRBJ2-1; TRBD1 aligns across 8 bases. The CDR3 is CSVEWAGTGVYNEQFF. Here the CDR3 DNA reads TGCAGCGTTGAATGGGCCGGGACAGGAGTGTACAATGAGCAGTTCTTC.